This T cell receptor beta chain was captured by sequencing in a study of graft-versus-host responses after intestinal transplantation. Only in-frame clones appear in the TCRdb table, and some are missing; sequencing was by immunoSEQ multiplex PCR. This table has some 150,000 clones, roughly 91% appearing once. Turning to this clone: Its cognate antigen is unknown.

The V end lost 5 bases, the J end lost 3 bases, and 14 bases lay between the germline ends. Germline V gene sequence: CDR1 MNHEY, CDR2 SVGAGI. The CDR3 has 14 amino acids. The sequences come from unstimulated CD4+ T cells sorted from spleen or lymph node cells, collected before intestinal transplant. The sequence was obtained from a human donor who received an intestinal transplant. This sequence joins TRBV6-5 and TRBJ2-7, with unresolved D. CDR3 sequence reads: CASSLQSQLYEQYF. The CDR3 nucleotides are TGTGCCAGCAGTCTTCAGAGTCAGCTCTACGAGCAGTACTTC.